This TCR beta chain was retrieved from a study of breast tumors, draining lymph nodes, adjacent tissues. Study-wide results and limits: Tumor T cell lymph node origin was a supported hypothesis, not proven. Tumor TCR diversity was below lymph nodes but above nontumor tissue. Findings are consistent with lymph node origin and intratumoral expansion of most tumor T cells. Luminal-like breast cancer showed significantly greater tumor-nontumor repertoire similarity than basal-like breast cancer did.

TCRdb called the multiplex PCR reads again in MiXCR, with one record for every CDR3 protein. The profile shows approximately 100,000 distinct CDR3 sequences, 21% of them singletons. Samples came from axillary lymph nodes draining the breast cancer. Per the germline V gene, CDR1 is LGHDT and CDR2 is YNNKEL (reference sequence). The CDR3 extends over 16 amino acids. Deletions cut 6 bases from V and 1 base from J, with 16 bases between. This clonotype turned up a few times. As yet, its antigen is unknown. The TCR sequence derives from a female donor with breast cancer. Some clones in this sample may be carry-over from other donors' samples. The gene calls are TRBV3-1 and TRBJ1-3; D is unresolved. Input material: axillary lymph node tissue. Here the CDR3 DNA reads TGTGCCAGCAGTCACCTCGGGTCAGTTTCTGGAAACACCATATATTTT. This translates into CASSHLGSVSGNTIYF.